The 25 T cell receptor beta chains listed next were all sequenced from one sample in a study of beta chain features in type 1 diabetes. Study-wide results and caveats: Among all four CD4+ subsets, Type 1 diabetes patients had TCRB CDR3s that were moderately but significantly shorter.

Expressed TCRB transcripts got sequenced, as all isolated RNA was reverse transcribed. Some clones are missing from TCRdb's copy, which holds only in-frame ones; the method was immunoSEQ multiplex PCR. The profile shows about 160,000 clones, around 8.4% of them singletons. These TCRs are of unknown antigen specificity. The sequencing sample was made of central memory CD4+ T cells from blood. Receptors were obtained from a woman under 30 with type 1 diabetes.

This chain links TRBV5-5 with TRBJ2-4; 10 positions agree with TRBD2. This CDR3 is 17 amino acids long. Germline CDR1 and CDR2: SGHKS and YYEKEE (reference sequence). V dropped 4 bases and J dropped 7; count of bases not matched to a gene: 14. The CDR3 sequence is CASSQVGAGGPRNIQYF. In DNA form, the CDR3 reads TGTGCCAGCAGCCAAGTTGGAGCGGGAGGGCCGCGGAACATTCAGTACTTC.

Here the CDR3 reads CASGTANQPQHF. The CDR3 region has the DNA TGTGCCAGTGGGACAGCTAATCAGCCCCAGCATTTT. This chain joins TRBV2 and TRBJ1-5, with 7 bases matching TRBD1. This CDR3 region has 12 residues. J was trimmed by 4 bases and V by 9 bases; bases with no gene match: 3. Per the germline V gene, CDR1 is SNHLY and CDR2 is FYNNEI.

The genes are TRBV28 and TRBJ1-1; D may be TRBD1 (5 bases). This CDR3 comprises 16 residues. The V gene's germline CDR1 is MDHEN and CDR2 SYDVKM. V was cut by 6 bases and J by 5 bases, with 22 bases left in between. The chain's CDR3 is CASSPIVGRGGTEAFF. In DNA form, the CDR3 reads TGTGCCAGCAGCCCCATTGTGGGGAGGGGAGGAACTGAAGCTTTCTTT.

The chain carries TRBV5-1 and TRBJ1-1, with 7 bases matching TRBD1. This CDR3 contains 13 residues. The trim removed 3 bases at V and 6 bases at J, leaving 5 bases unmatched. CDR1 and CDR2 (germline): SGHRS, YFSETQ. CDR3 coding DNA: TGCGCCAGCAGCTCGGAGGGGGCGGCTGAAGCTTTCTTT. Protein sequence: CASSSEGAAEAFF.

This clone appeared a few times. This rearrangement joins TRBV7-2 to TRBJ2-5; TRBD2 matches 9 bases. The junction had 3 bases not matched to a gene; V was cut back by 0 bases and J by 1 base. The CDR3 spans 16 residues. Germline V gene sequence: CDR1 SGHTA, CDR2 FQGNSA. The CDR3, as DNA: TGTGCCAGCAGCTTAGCGTCTAGCGGGGCCCAAGAGACCCAGTACTTC. Residues: CASSLASSGAQETQYF.

This rearrangement joins TRBV11-3 to TRBJ2-1; maybe TRBD1 (5 bases). The V end lost 5 bases, the J end lost 4 bases, and 12 bases lay between the germline ends. CDR1 and CDR2 from the germline V gene are SGHNT and YENEEA. CDR3 length equals 14 residues. The CDR3 DNA follows: TGTGCCAGCAGCGCGGCAGGGCAGTACAATGAGCAGTTCTTC. This codes for CASSAAGQYNEQFF.

As for this clone: Other DNA sequences of this sample code for an identical CDR3. This chain joins TRBV7-9 and TRBJ1-3, with TRBD1 as a possible D gene (5 bases). The germline V gene has CDR1 SEHNR and CDR2 FQNEAQ (reference sequence). Trimming took 0 bases from V and 4 from J, leaving 7 bases between them. The CDR3 length is 14 residues. Here the CDR3 DNA reads TGTGCCAGCAGCTTAGCAGGGGCGGGAAACACCATATATTTT. It specifies CASSLAGAGNTIYF. Looking up the rest from reference TRBV7-9 and TRBJ1-3 gives the full variable domain: DTGVSQNPRHKITKRGQNVTFRCDPISEHNRLYWYRQTLGQGPEFLTYFQNEAQLEKSRLLSDRFSAERPKGSFSTLEIQRTEQGDSAMYLCASSLAGAGNTIYFGEGSWLTVV.

The V call is TRBV5-4, the J call TRBJ2-5; 7 nucleotides align to TRBD2. V lost 0 bases and J lost 2; bases outside the gene matches: 7. The length of the CDR3 is 16 residues. Germline V lookup: CDR1 SGHNT, CDR2 YYREEE (reference sequence). The CDR3 spells CASSLGGGLGQETQYF. CDR3 sequence (DNA): TGTGCCAGCAGCTTGGGGGGGGGTCTGGGGCAAGAGACCCAGTACTTC.

This clone turned up a few times. The rearrangement links TRBV27 to TRBJ2-2; no firm D call. The CDR3 is made up of 13 amino acids. Germline CDR1 and CDR2: MNHEY and SMNVEV (reference sequence). The germline V and J ends were trimmed by 4 bases and 6 bases, with 9 bases remaining between them. CDR3 protein: CASSYRASGELFF. The CDR3 nucleotides read TGTGCCAGCAGTTATCGAGCCTCCGGGGAGCTGTTTTTT.

The gene calls are TRBV28 and TRBJ2-2; D is possibly TRBD1 (6 bases). CDR1 MDHEN and CDR2 SYDVKM come from the germline V gene. V gave up 6 bases and J gave up 1 base, with 12 bases separating them. CDR3 length: 15 residues. CDR3 nucleotide sequence: TGTGCCAGCAGCCTTCTGGACAGGAACACCGGGGAGCTGTTTTTT. Translation: CASSLLDRNTGELFF.

The rearrangement uses TRBV19 and TRBJ2-5; D call uncertain. V lost 6 bases to trimming and J lost 7 bases, with 12 bases between them. Germline V lookup: CDR1 LNHDA, CDR2 SQIVND (reference sequence). The CDR3 has 12 residues. This CDR3 reads CASSPSSGTQYF. In DNA, the CDR3 is TGTGCCAGTAGCCCTAGTTCCGGGACCCAGTACTTC.

This clone was observed a handful of times. The chain uses TRBV5-1 and TRBJ2-1; 9 bases map to TRBD2. The V gene's germline CDR1 is SGHRS and CDR2 YFSETQ. J was trimmed by 6 bases and V by 2 bases; bases with no gene match: 9. The CDR3 loop spans 16 amino acids. CDR3 loop: CASSLALAGSGNEQFF. In DNA form, the CDR3 reads TGCGCCAGCAGCTTAGCGCTAGCGGGATCTGGCAATGAGCAGTTCTTC.

The J gene is TRBJ2-6, the V gene TRBV27; D perhaps matches TRBD2 (5 bases). V was trimmed by 3 bases and J by 1 base, leaving 10 bases between them. There are 16 residues in the CDR3. Germline V gene lookup returns CDR1 MNHEY and CDR2 SMNVEV (reference sequence). The CDR3 DNA follows: TGTGCCAGCAGTTTGTCAGCGGTATCTGGGGCCAACGTCCTGACTTTC. Translated: CASSLSAVSGANVLTF.

In DNA form, the CDR3 reads TGTGCCAGCAGCTATCAGGGGGCGGCTGGAAACACCATATATTTT. Amino acids: CASSYQGAAGNTIYF. This rearrangement joins TRBV11-2 to TRBJ1-3; TRBD1 matches 8 bases. Trimming removed 4 bases from V and 2 bases from J; junction bases left unmatched: 4. The V gene's germline CDR1 is SGHAT and CDR2 FQNNGV. The CDR3 runs to 15 residues.

This clone has only a few counts. This chain connects TRBV7-9 to TRBJ1-1, with D hard to call. Trimming cost V 7 bases and J 1 base, with 10 bases left between them. Germline lookup yields CDR1 SEHNR and CDR2 FQNEAQ (reference sequence). The CDR3 spans 13 residues. In DNA form, the CDR3 reads TGTGCCAGCAACCTCGGTAAGAACACTGAAGCTTTCTTT. Its protein is CASNLGKNTEAFF.

There are a few counts of this clone. V gene TRBV6-5 combines with J gene TRBJ2-7, with D tentatively TRBD2 (6 bases). The CDR3 loop spans 14 amino acids. The germline V gene has CDR1 MNHEY and CDR2 SVGAGI. V gave up 8 bases and J gave up 6 bases, with 20 bases separating them. The DNA of the CDR3 is TGTGCCAGCGCCCAAGGTGGTGGGAGGTCCGAGCAGTACTTC. Protein sequence: CASAQGGGRSEQYF.

This clone showed up just a few times. This sequence joins TRBV11-3 and TRBJ2-6; no clear D. V was pared by 4 bases and J by 3 bases, with 7 bases between. There are 14 residues in the CDR3. The germline CDR1 and CDR2 sequences are SGHNT and YENEEA. CDR3 loop: CASSSPGGANVLTF. The CDR3 nucleotides are TGTGCCAGCAGCTCCCCAGGTGGGGCCAACGTCCTGACTTTC.

The V gene is TRBV28, the J gene TRBJ2-4; 7 bases agree with TRBD1. From germline, CDR1 is MDHEN and CDR2 SYDVKM. Trimming at V came to 6 bases and at J to 7 bases, leaving 9 bases not matched to a gene. The CDR3 covers 14 residues. The CDR3 loop reads CASRPITGANIQYF. In nucleotides, the CDR3 is TGTGCCAGCAGGCCGATAACAGGGGCGAACATTCAGTACTTC.

The rearrangement joins TRBV9 to TRBJ2-1; the match to TRBD2 covers 7 bases. This CDR3 spans 15 amino acids. Germline assignment: CDR1 SGDLS and CDR2 YYNGEE. V was pared by 0 bases and J by 5 bases, with 5 bases of the junction left unmatched. This CDR3 is CASSVEPREDNEQFF. The CDR3, as DNA: TGTGCCAGCAGCGTAGAACCCCGGGAGGACAATGAGCAGTTCTTC.

This clone was seen a handful of times. The CDR3 sequence is CASSYSRSNRDYGYTF. In DNA, the CDR3 is TGTGCCAGCAGTTACTCCCGATCAAACAGGGACTATGGCTACACCTTC. The V gene is TRBV6-5, the J gene TRBJ1-2, with D perhaps matching TRBD1 (6 bases). The CDR3 has 16 amino acids. Germline V gene lookup returns CDR1 MNHEY and CDR2 SVGAGI. V lost 0 bases to trimming and J lost 3 bases, with 14 bases between them.

The chain joins TRBV27 to TRBJ1-4, with D possibly matching TRBD1 (5 bases). Germline CDR1 is MNHEY and CDR2 is SMNVEV (reference sequence). The length of the CDR3 is 16 residues. Trimming removed 2 bases from V and 0 bases from J, with 10 bases in between. The CDR3 sequence: CASSLVGATTNEKLFF. DNA of the CDR3: TGTGCCAGCAGTTTAGTAGGGGCTACAACTAATGAAAAACTGTTTTTT.

This clone was seen only a few times. V gene TRBV4-3 combines with J gene TRBJ1-2; 8 nucleotides line up with TRBD1. Germline values: CDR1 LGHNA, CDR2 YSLEER. V lost 3 bases to trimming and J lost 7 bases; unmatched junction nucleotides: 4. The CDR3 has 13 amino acids. The CDR3 DNA is TGCGCCAGCAGCCATGGACAGGGTGGTGGCTACACCTTC. Translation gives CASSHGQGGGYTF.

The J gene is TRBJ1-6, the V gene TRBV27; tentatively, D is TRBD1 (6 bases). V was shortened by 7 bases and J by 6 bases, with 7 bases between the two germline ends. The germline gives CDR1 MNHEY, CDR2 SMNVEV (reference sequence). This CDR3 is 12 amino acids long. The CDR3 sequence is CASTRGNSPLHF. In DNA form, the CDR3 reads TGTGCCAGCACCAGGGGTAATTCACCCCTCCACTTT.

This clone was found many times. V and J are TRBV5-1 and TRBJ2-1, with TRBD2 identical over 7 bases. The CDR3 has 13 amino acids. Germline CDR1 and CDR2: SGHRS and YFSETQ. The trim removed 2 bases at V and 6 bases at J, leaving 2 bases unmatched. CDR3 DNA sequence: TGCGCCAGCAGCTTCCCTAGCGGCAATGAGCAGTTCTTC. Translation gives CASSFPSGNEQFF.

This sequence joins TRBV19 and TRBJ2-5; D unclear. Germline CDR1 LNHDA, CDR2 SQIVND (reference sequence). V dropped 2 bases and J dropped 4 bases, with 11 bases sitting between them. There are 14 residues in the CDR3. The DNA for the CDR3 is TGTGCCAGTAGTATAAGCTTCTACGGAGAGACCCAGTACTTC. Amino acid sequence: CASSISFYGETQYF.